The clone carrying this T cell receptor (beta chain) was detected only once. What it binds is unknown. The record originates from a study of blood T cells in healthy people across ages. Findings of the study overall: What prevented conclusive comparison of naive and antigen-experienced cells was that PBMCs were unsorted. The study found more naive CD4+ cells and higher diversity in long-lived than aged donors. Diversity of TCR beta per million T cells declined in a roughly linear way with age.

It was with a sample-barcoded 5' primer and a J-beta primer mix that a second PCR of roughly 7 to 12 cycles was run. TCRdb itself ran the 5' RACE reads through MiXCR, one entry per CDR3 protein. The table shows around 600,000 distinct CDR3 sequences, with roughly 43% occurring only once. Germline V gene data show CDR1 as SGHTA and CDR2 as FQGNSA. Unmatched junction bases numbered 11, after V lost 5 bases and J lost 7 bases. The CDR3 spans 15 residues. The receptor was isolated from a man older than 75 in good health. The chain recombines TRBV7-2 with TRBJ2-7; 10 bases fit TRBD2. The material sequenced was blood. The DNA for the CDR3 is TGTGCCAGCAGCCGGCTAGCGGGAGAAGGCAATGAGCAGTACTTC. Its translation: CASSRLAGEGNEQYF. Complete variable domain (other parts from reference TRBV7-2 and TRBJ2-7): GAGVSQSPSNKVTEKGKDVELRCDPISGHTALYWYRQSLGQGLEFLIYFQGNSAPDKSGLPSDRFSAERTGGSVSTLTIQRTQQEDSAVYLCASSRLAGEGNEQYFGPGTRLTVT.